This passage covers 16 T cell receptor beta chains from one sample sequenced in a study of PD-1 blockade in classical Hodgkin lymphoma. No patient escaped relapse after autologous stem cell transplantation, and brentuximab vedotin exposure varied. Purified CD4+ T cells were obtained from thawed PBMCs through magnetic negative selection. Libraries were prepared by immunoSEQ multiplex PCR; TCRdb keeps only in-frame clonotypes and omits some of them. The sample has under 30,000 clones; about 80% are singletons. Sequencing was performed on CD4+ T cells from blood, taken at baseline. The source of these receptors is a human donor with classical Hodgkin lymphoma.

The V gene is TRBV25-1, the J gene TRBJ1-4; D might be TRBD1 (6 bases). The V end was cut by 0 bases, the J end by 4 bases, with 15 bases between. The V gene's germline CDR1 is MGHDK and CDR2 SYGVNS. The CDR3 spans 17 residues. In DNA form, the CDR3 reads TGTGCCAGCAGTGAATATGGGCAGGGGAGCATTAATGAAAAACTGTTTTTT. Protein: CASSEYGQGSINEKLFF.

This chain joins TRBV7-2 and TRBJ1-2, with D possibly TRBD1 on 5 matching bases. Per germline, CDR1 SGHTA and CDR2 FQGNSA. This CDR3 contains 15 residues. Trimming pared 1 base from V and 2 bases from J, leaving 11 bases between. The CDR3 loop reads CASSLGDRANYGYTF. The CDR3 nucleotides are TGTGCCAGCAGCTTAGGGGACCGGGCGAACTATGGCTACACCTTC. Using reference TRBV7-2 and TRBJ1-2 for the parts outside the CDR3, the full variable domain is GAGVSQSPSNKVTEKGKDVELRCDPISGHTALYWYRQSLGQGLEFLIYFQGNSAPDKSGLPSDRFSAERTGGSVSTLTIQRTQQEDSAVYLCASSLGDRANYGYTFGSGTRLTVV.

This clone was counted a few times. The rearrangement joins TRBV7-2 to TRBJ1-6, with 8 bases matching TRBD1. The CDR3 covers 15 residues. Germline CDR1 SGHTA, CDR2 FQGNSA. Trimming removed 2 bases from V and 7 bases from J; junction bases left unmatched: 4. The CDR3 sequence: CASSLRQGINSPLHF. In DNA, the CDR3 is TGTGCCAGCAGCTTAAGACAGGGGATCAATTCACCCCTCCACTTT. Full variable domain (rest looked up from reference TRBV7-2 and TRBJ1-6): GAGVSQSPSNKVTEKGKDVELRCDPISGHTALYWYRQSLGQGLEFLIYFQGNSAPDKSGLPSDRFSAERTGGSVSTLTIQRTQQEDSAVYLCASSLRQGINSPLHFGNGTRLTVT.

This clone was seen only a few times. The chain links TRBV28 to TRBJ1-5; D remains ambiguous. Germline V CDR1 and CDR2: MDHEN, SYDVKM. V lost 2 bases, J lost 6 bases, and 2 bases lay in between. This CDR3 comprises 11 residues. The CDR3: CASSLTQPQHF. DNA for the CDR3: TGTGCCAGCAGTTTAACTCAGCCCCAGCATTTT.

The chain uses TRBV5-8 and TRBJ1-2, with D maybe TRBD1 (6 bases). The V end was cut by 3 bases, the J end by 4 bases, with 16 bases between. The CDR3 extends over 15 amino acids. Germline CDR1 SGHTS, CDR2 YDEGEE. This CDR3 reads CASSWRGGLAYGYTF. CDR3 nucleotide sequence: TGTGCCAGCAGCTGGAGGGGGGGGTTGGCCTATGGCTACACCTTC.

The chain recombines TRBV14 with TRBJ1-4; 10 nucleotides agree with TRBD1. The CDR3 consists of 14 residues. J gave up 7 bases and V 5 bases, and 4 bases lay outside the gene matches. Germline lookup yields CDR1 SGHDN and CDR2 FVKESK. The CDR3 protein is CASSTTGGIEKLFF. The CDR3 coding sequence is TGTGCCAGCAGCACGACAGGGGGCATTGAAAAACTGTTTTTT.

This chain connects TRBV19 to TRBJ2-7, with 8 positions matching TRBD2. Looked up from germline, CDR1 is LNHDA and CDR2 is SQIVND (reference sequence). V gave up 5 bases and J gave up 7 bases; unmatched junction bases: 4. This CDR3 is 12 amino acids long. This CDR3 is CASSSGTREQYF. CDR3 coding DNA: TGTGCCAGTAGTTCCGGGACTAGGGAGCAGTACTTC.

In its sample, this clone was seen once. The J gene is TRBJ2-2, the V gene TRBV10-2; TRBD2 agrees at 8 bases. V lost 2 bases to trimming and J lost 3 bases; unmatched junction nucleotides: 2. This CDR3 spans 15 amino acids. Per the germline V gene, CDR1 is WSHSY and CDR2 is SAAADI. The CDR3 is CASSEPGGHTGELFF. Written as DNA, the CDR3 is TGCGCCAGCAGTGAGCCGGGAGGGCACACCGGGGAGCTGTTTTTT.

The gene calls are TRBV7-3 and TRBJ2-1; D is possibly TRBD1 (6 bases). Germline V gene lookup returns CDR1 SGHTA and CDR2 FQGTGA. With 5 bases removed from V and 5 bases from J, the gap between germline ends came to 13 bases. The CDR3 totals 14 residues. The CDR3 DNA reads TGTGCCAGCAGCCCCTGGGGGCTTAACAATGAGCAGTTCTTC. This translates into CASSPWGLNNEQFF. The full variable domain, completed using reference TRBV7-3 and TRBJ2-1, is GAGVSQTPSNKVTEKGKYVELRCDPISGHTALYWYRQSLGQGPEFLIYFQGTGAADDSGLPNDRFFAVRPEGSVSTLKIQRTERGDSAVYLCASSPWGLNNEQFFGPGTRLTVL.

This clone was seen once. The J gene is TRBJ2-7, the V gene TRBV6-5, with D tentatively TRBD1 (5 bases). Trimming removed 2 bases from V and 13 bases from J, with 15 bases in between. CDR1 MNHEY and CDR2 SVGAGI come from the germline V gene. This CDR3 has 12 amino acids. DNA for the CDR3: TGTGCCAGCAGTTACGAGGCAGGGCCTACTTACTTC. This sequence encodes CASSYEAGPTYF.

The rearrangement uses TRBV7-9 and TRBJ2-2, with 14 bases aligning to TRBD2. CDR1 SEHNR and CDR2 FQNEAQ come from the germline V gene (reference sequence). The CDR3 length is 16 residues. J was trimmed by 6 bases and V by 3 bases; bases with no gene match: 3. CDR3 in amino acids: CASSLRLAGGPGELFF. DNA of the CDR3: TGTGCCAGCAGCTTGCGACTAGCGGGGGGGCCCGGGGAGCTGTTTTTT.

This rearrangement joins TRBV28 to TRBJ1-6; tentatively, D is TRBD1 (5 bases). The CDR3 sequence is 10 residues long. From germline, CDR1 is MDHEN and CDR2 SYDVKM. The germline V and J ends were trimmed by 8 bases and 11 bases, with 7 bases remaining between them. The CDR3 spells CASVGPPLHF. In DNA, the CDR3 is TGTGCCAGCGTGGGGCCACCCCTCCACTTT.

The chain recombines TRBV7-2 with TRBJ1-5; D is perhaps TRBD1 (5 bases). The CDR3 has 15 amino acids. The germline V gene encodes CDR1 SGHTA and CDR2 FQGNSA. V was cut by 4 bases and J by 0 bases, with 10 bases left in between. CDR3: CASSSQGYSNQPQHF. CDR3 sequence (DNA): TGTGCCAGCAGCTCGCAGGGTTATAGCAATCAGCCCCAGCATTTT.

The chain joins TRBV30 to TRBJ1-6, with 10 bases fitting TRBD1. There are 13 residues in the CDR3. V lost 5 bases, J lost 8 bases, and 3 bases stayed unmatched. Germline lookup yields CDR1 GTSNPN and CDR2 SVGIG (reference sequence). The CDR3 coding sequence is TGTGCCTGGCGGGACAGGGGTGATTCACCCCTCCACTTT. Translating it yields CAWRDRGDSPLHF.

The chain uses TRBV19 and TRBJ1-6; 9 bases agree with TRBD1. The V gene's germline CDR1 is LNHDA and CDR2 SQIVND (reference sequence). The ends lost 1 base at V and 7 bases at J; junction bases unmatched: 5. The CDR3 has 16 residues. The CDR3 nucleotides read TGTGCCAGTAGTATAGGTGTCGGACAGGGGAATTCACCCCTCCACTTT. This encodes CASSIGVGQGNSPLHF.

The genes are TRBV9 and TRBJ2-7; D is unresolved. Trimming left V 0 bases short and J 3 bases short, with 10 bases between. This CDR3 is built from 14 residues. From germline, CDR1 is SGDLS and CDR2 YYNGEE. The CDR3 DNA sequence: TGTGCCAGCAGCGTAGACTACGGCGTCTACGAGCAGTACTTC. Translating it yields CASSVDYGVYEQYF.